The entry below gives a single T cell receptor (beta chain) sequence along with its context. These data are taken from a study of T cells after yellow fever vaccination. Study details: The authors prepared low-cell-number fractions using SMART-Seq v4 Ultra Low Input.

TCRdb ran MiXCR on the 5' RACE reads and lists one entry per CDR3 protein. Among fewer than 650,000 distinct CDR3 sequences listed, roughly 22% were seen once. V was pared by 0 bases and J by 4 bases, with 13 bases between. Germline V CDR1 and CDR2: LGHNA, YSLEER. The CDR3 spans 16 residues. This clonotype was sampled from a man aged 18 to 29 who received the YFV17D yellow fever vaccine. The chain links TRBV4-3 to TRBJ1-3; no definite D call. Sequenced here: PBMCs, sampled 20 to 25 days after the first yellow fever vaccination. CDR3: CASSQDPYMLGNTIYF. In nucleotides, the CDR3 is TGCGCCAGCAGCCAAGATCCCTATATGTTGGGAAACACCATATATTTT.